This entry lists 14 T cell receptor beta chains sequenced from one sample in a study of OX40 agonist ivuxolimab in advanced cancers. Clones were sequenced by immunoSEQ multiplex PCR, and TCRdb holds only the in-frame ones, with some missing. The sample includes some 40,000 clones, 70% to 80% seen only once; the top ten take about 12%. This sample comprised CD4+ or CD8+ T cells sorted from blood, obtained in a trial of the OX40 agonist ivuxolimab. The receptors here all came from an adult with an advanced solid tumor such as melanoma, head and neck, liver or kidney cancer.

The genes are TRBV6-6 and TRBJ2-2, with D perhaps TRBD1 (7 bases). V was clipped by 4 bases and J by 5 bases, with 17 bases between them. The CDR3 spans 16 residues. The germline V gene has CDR1 MNHNY and CDR2 SVGAGI (reference sequence). As DNA, the CDR3 is TGTGCCAGCAGTTGGACAGGCGGGATGATAACCGGGGAGCTGTTTTTT. Translated: CASSWTGGMITGELFF.

The chain links TRBV19 to TRBJ1-1; D remains unclear. This CDR3 has 14 residues. V was shortened by 7 bases and J by 4 bases, with 16 bases between the two germline ends. Looked up from germline, CDR1 is LNHDA and CDR2 is SQIVND (reference sequence). The CDR3 here is CASTHGQAFTEAFF. In DNA form, the CDR3 reads TGTGCCAGTACCCACGGCCAGGCTTTCACTGAAGCTTTCTTT.

The rearrangement uses TRBV18 and TRBJ1-1, with TRBD1 matching over 8 bases. J was trimmed by 11 bases and V by 6 bases; bases with no gene match: 8. The CDR3 consists of 12 residues. Germline-derived CDR1 and CDR2 are KGHSH and LQKENI. The CDR3 coding sequence is TGTGCCAGCTCCCAAGACAGGGGTGAGGCTTTCTTT. Translating gives CASSQDRGEAFF.

The chain recombines TRBV28 with TRBJ2-7, with TRBD1 identical over 10 bases. After removal of 6 bases from V and 4 bases from J, the junction contained 6 bases not matched to a gene. Germline CDR1 MDHEN, CDR2 SYDVKM. CDR3 length: 14 residues. CDR3 protein: CASRGQGRGYEQYF. For the CDR3, the DNA is TGTGCCAGCAGGGGACAGGGGAGAGGGTACGAGCAGTACTTC.

CDR3: CASSLERGLGANVLTF. CDR3 bases: TGTGCCAGCAGCTTAGAAAGGGGGCTGGGGGCCAACGTCCTGACTTTC. The chain combines TRBV11-2 with TRBJ2-6; the match to TRBD1 covers 7 bases. Germline assignment: CDR1 SGHAT and CDR2 FQNNGV. The CDR3 sequence is 16 residues long. V shed 0 bases, J shed 4 bases, and the junction held 3 bases outside the gene matches.

The table lists this clone with a few counts. The DNA of the CDR3 is TGCAGTGCTAGCGGGAGTAGGGAGCAGTACTTC. This encodes CSASGSREQYF. V usage is TRBV20-1 and J usage is TRBJ2-7; perhaps TRBD2 as D (6 bases). V was cut by 3 bases and J by 7 bases, with 10 bases left in between. The germline gives CDR1 DFQATT, CDR2 SNEGSKA (reference sequence). This CDR3 spans 11 amino acids.

Comment on this clone: One junction end does not reproduce the germline sequence, and a read error may be involved. The V call is TRBV29-1, the J call TRBJ2-1, with a weak D call TRBD2 (7 bases). The length of the CDR3 is 15 residues. The germline gives CDR1 SQVTM, CDR2 ANQGSEA. Here the CDR3 reads CSVEVGGAYGNEQFF. The CDR3 coding sequence is TGCAGCGTGGAAGTGGGGGGGGCTTATGGCAATGAGCAGTTCTTC.

The chain joins TRBV6-1 to TRBJ2-1; D perhaps matches TRBD1 (6 bases). This CDR3 comprises 14 residues. The V and J ends lost 0 bases and 9 bases respectively, with 12 bases between them. Germline V CDR1 and CDR2: MNHNS, SASEGT. CDR3 residues: CASSEAGIRGEQFF. The CDR3 nucleotides are TGTGCCAGCAGTGAAGCCGGGATCAGGGGTGAGCAGTTCTTC.

The chain uses TRBV5-8 and TRBJ2-2, with D possibly TRBD1 on 5 matching bases. V gave up 0 bases and J gave up 3 bases, with 9 bases separating them. The CDR3 runs to 15 residues. Germline assignment: CDR1 SGHTS and CDR2 YDEGEE. CDR3 DNA: TGTGCCAGCAGCTTGGGACAGACAGACACCGGGGAGCTGTTTTTT. Encoded protein: CASSLGQTDTGELFF.

V usage is TRBV28 and J usage is TRBJ1-4; D is uncertain. This CDR3 is built from 13 residues. Germline V lookup: CDR1 MDHEN, CDR2 SYDVKM. V lost 8 bases and J 4 bases, leaving 11 bases between the germline ends. In DNA, the CDR3 is TGTGCCAGCTACGAGGCGAATAATGAAAAACTGTTTTTT. Translated: CASYEANNEKLFF.

This sequence joins TRBV4-3 and TRBJ1-2; maybe TRBD1 (5 bases). With 0 bases removed from V and 2 bases from J, the gap between germline ends came to 10 bases. Germline V gene lookup returns CDR1 LGHNA and CDR2 YSLEER. The length of the CDR3 is 15 residues. In DNA, the CDR3 is TGCGCCAGCAGCCAAGATATTTGGGGGAACTATGGCTACACCTTC. It translates to CASSQDIWGNYGYTF.

A single count supports this clone. The rearrangement uses TRBV6-1 and TRBJ2-5; TRBD2 agrees at 13 bases. V was pared by 3 bases and J by 2 bases, with 3 bases of the junction left unmatched. CDR1 is MNHNS, CDR2 SASEGT, per germline. The CDR3 has 16 amino acids. CDR3: CASSDPGLAGQETQYF. CDR3 in DNA: TGTGCCAGCAGTGATCCGGGACTAGCGGGGCAAGAGACCCAGTACTTC.

The chain uses TRBV28 and TRBJ1-4; 11 bases fit TRBD1. The germline V gene encodes CDR1 MDHEN and CDR2 SYDVKM. This CDR3 comprises 14 residues. Trimming removed 6 bases from V and 10 bases from J; junction bases left unmatched: 7. CDR3 nucleotides: TGTGCCAGCAGAACGGACAGGGGGCGCGGAAAACTGTTTTTT. Translating it yields CASRTDRGRGKLFF.

The J gene is TRBJ2-2, the V gene TRBV5-1, with D perhaps TRBD2 (6 bases). Trimming removed 3 bases at V and 1 base at J, with 10 bases between. This CDR3 region has 15 residues. Per the germline V gene, CDR1 is SGHRS and CDR2 is YFSETQ. The CDR3 nucleotides are TGCGCCAGCAGCTCGGGGACTGAGAACACCGGGGAGCTGTTTTTT. Protein sequence: CASSSGTENTGELFF.